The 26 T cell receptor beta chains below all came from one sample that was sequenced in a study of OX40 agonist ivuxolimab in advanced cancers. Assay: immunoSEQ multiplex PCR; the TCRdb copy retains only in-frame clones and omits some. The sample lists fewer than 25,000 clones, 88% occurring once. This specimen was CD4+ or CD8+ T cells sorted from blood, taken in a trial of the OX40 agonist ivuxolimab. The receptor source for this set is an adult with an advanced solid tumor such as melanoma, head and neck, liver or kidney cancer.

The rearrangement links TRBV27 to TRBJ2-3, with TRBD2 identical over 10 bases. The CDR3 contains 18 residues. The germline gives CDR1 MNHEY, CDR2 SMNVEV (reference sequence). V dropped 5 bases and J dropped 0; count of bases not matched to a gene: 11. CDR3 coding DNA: TGTGCCAGCAGTCTCAGGACTAGCGGTTACCTTAGCACAGATACGCAGTATTTT. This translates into CASSLRTSGYLSTDTQYF.

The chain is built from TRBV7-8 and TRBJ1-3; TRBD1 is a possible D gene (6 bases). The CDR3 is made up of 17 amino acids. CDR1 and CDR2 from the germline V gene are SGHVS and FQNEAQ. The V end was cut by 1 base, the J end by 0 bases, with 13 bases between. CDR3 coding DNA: TGTGCCAGCAGCTTAGAAAGGGGGATAATCTCTGGAAACACCATATATTTT. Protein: CASSLERGIISGNTIYF.

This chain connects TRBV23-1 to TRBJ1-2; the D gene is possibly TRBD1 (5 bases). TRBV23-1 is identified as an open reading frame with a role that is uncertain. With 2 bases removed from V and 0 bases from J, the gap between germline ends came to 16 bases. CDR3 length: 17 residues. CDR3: CASSQERPGPPNYGYTF. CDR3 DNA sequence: TGCGCCAGCAGTCAAGAGAGACCGGGACCGCCTAACTATGGCTACACCTTC.

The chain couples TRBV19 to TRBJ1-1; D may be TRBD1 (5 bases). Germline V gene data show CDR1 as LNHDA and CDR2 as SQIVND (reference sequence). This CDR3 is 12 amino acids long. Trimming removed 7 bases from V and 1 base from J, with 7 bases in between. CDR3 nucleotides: TGTGCCAGTATTCAGGGGAACACTGAAGCTTTCTTT. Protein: CASIQGNTEAFF.

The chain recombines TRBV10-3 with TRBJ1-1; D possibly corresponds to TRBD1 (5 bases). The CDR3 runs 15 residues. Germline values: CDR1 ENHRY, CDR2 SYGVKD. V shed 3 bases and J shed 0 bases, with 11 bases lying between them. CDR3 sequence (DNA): TGTGCCATCAGTGACCCTAAGGGGCTGAACACTGAAGCTTTCTTT. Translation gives CAISDPKGLNTEAFF.

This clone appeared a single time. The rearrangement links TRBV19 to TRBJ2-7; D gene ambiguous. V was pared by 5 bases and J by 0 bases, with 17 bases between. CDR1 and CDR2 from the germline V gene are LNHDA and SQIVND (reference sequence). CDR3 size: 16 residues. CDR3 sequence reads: CASSSSRLESSYEQYF. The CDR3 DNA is TGTGCCAGTAGTTCATCTAGACTGGAAAGCTCCTACGAGCAGTACTTC.

The DNA of the CDR3 is TGTGCCAGCAGCTTTGTTCCCAGTAATGAGCAGTTCTTC. Translated: CASSFVPSNEQFF. The chain uses TRBV7-9 and TRBJ2-1; unclear D gene. The V end lost 3 bases, the J end lost 7 bases, and 10 bases lay between the germline ends. The CDR3 length is 13 residues. Germline V gene lookup returns CDR1 SEHNR and CDR2 FQNEAQ (reference sequence).

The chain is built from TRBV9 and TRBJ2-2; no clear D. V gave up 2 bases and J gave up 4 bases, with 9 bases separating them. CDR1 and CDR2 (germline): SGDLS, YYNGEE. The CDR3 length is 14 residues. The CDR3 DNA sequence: TGTGCCAGCAGCGTGTGGAGTTCCACCGGGGAGCTGTTTTTT. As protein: CASSVWSSTGELFF.

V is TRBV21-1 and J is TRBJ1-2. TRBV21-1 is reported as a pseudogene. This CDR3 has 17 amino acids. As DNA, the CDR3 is TGTGCCAGCAGCAAAACGGGATGGGGCGGCGTGGGTGATGGCTACACCTTC. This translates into CASSKTGWGGVGDGYTF.

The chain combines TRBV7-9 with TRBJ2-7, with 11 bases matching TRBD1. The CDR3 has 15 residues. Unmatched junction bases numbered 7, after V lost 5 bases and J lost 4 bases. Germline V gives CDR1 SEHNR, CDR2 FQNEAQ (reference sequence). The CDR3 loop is CASSPGQGAEYEQYF. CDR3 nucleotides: TGTGCCAGCAGCCCTGGACAGGGGGCGGAATACGAGCAGTACTTC.

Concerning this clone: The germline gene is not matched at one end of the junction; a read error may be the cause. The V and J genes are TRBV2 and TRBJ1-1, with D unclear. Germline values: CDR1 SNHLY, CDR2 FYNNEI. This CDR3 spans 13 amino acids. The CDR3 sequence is CASTVSLVEHWVF. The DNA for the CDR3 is TGTGCCAGCACGGTGAGCCTAGTCGAACACTGGGTCTTT.

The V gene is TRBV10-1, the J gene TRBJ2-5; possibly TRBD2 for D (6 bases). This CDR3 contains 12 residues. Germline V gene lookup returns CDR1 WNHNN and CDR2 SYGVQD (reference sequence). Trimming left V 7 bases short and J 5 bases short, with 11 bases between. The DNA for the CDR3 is TGCGCCAGCACGACTAGTGCTGAGACCCAGTACTTC. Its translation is CASTTSAETQYF.

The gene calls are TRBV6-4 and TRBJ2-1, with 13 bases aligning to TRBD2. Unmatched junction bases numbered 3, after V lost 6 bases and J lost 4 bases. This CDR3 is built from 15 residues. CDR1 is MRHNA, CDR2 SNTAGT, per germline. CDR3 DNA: TGTGCCAGCAGCACGACTAGCGGGAGGTACAATGAGCAGTTCTTC. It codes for CASSTTSGRYNEQFF.

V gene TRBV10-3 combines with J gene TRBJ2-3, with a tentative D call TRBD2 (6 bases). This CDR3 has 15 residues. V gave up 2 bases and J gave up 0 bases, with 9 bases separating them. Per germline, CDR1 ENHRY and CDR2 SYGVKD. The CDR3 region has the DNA TGTGCCATCAGTGAGGTGGAGGGCAGCACAGATACGCAGTATTTT. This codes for CAISEVEGSTDTQYF.

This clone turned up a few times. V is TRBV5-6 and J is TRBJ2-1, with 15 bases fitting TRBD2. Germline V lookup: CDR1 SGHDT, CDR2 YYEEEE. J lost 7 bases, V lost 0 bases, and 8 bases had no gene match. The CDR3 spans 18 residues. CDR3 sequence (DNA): TGTGCCAGCAGCTTGGTGTGGGGACTAGCGGGAGGCGGAAATGAGCAGTTCTTC. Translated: CASSLVWGLAGGGNEQFF.

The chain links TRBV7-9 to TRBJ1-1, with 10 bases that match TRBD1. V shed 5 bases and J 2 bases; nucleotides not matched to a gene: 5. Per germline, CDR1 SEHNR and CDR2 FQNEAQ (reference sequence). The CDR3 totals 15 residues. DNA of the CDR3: TGTGCCAGCAGCCCGAGACAGGGGGCCAACACTGAAGCTTTCTTT. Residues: CASSPRQGANTEAFF.

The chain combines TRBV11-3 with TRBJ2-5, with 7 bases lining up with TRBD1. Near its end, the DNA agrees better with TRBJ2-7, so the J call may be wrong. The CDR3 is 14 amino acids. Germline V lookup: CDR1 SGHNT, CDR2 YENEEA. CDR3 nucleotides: TGTGCCAGCAGCTTAGGACAGGGTTTCTACGAGCAGTACTTC. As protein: CASSLGQGFYEQYF.

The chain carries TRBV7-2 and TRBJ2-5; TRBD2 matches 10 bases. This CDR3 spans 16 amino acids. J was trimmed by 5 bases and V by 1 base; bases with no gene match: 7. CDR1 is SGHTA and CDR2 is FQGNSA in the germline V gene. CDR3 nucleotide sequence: TGTGCCAGCAGCTTAGAGGGACTAGCGAACAGTGAGACCCAGTACTTC. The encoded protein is CASSLEGLANSETQYF.

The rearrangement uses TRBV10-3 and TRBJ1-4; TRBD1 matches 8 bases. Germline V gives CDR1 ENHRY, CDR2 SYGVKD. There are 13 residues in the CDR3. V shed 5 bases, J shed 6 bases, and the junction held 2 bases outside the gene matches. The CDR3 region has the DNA TGTGCCATCAGTCAGGGGGCGGATGAAAAACTGTTTTTT. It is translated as CAISQGADEKLFF.

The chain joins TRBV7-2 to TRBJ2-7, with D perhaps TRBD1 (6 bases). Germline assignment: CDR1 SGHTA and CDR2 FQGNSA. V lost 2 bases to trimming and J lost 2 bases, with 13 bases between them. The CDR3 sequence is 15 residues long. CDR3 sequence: CASSLTSGVAYEQYF. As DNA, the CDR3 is TGTGCCAGCAGCTTAACCTCAGGGGTCGCCTACGAGCAGTACTTC.

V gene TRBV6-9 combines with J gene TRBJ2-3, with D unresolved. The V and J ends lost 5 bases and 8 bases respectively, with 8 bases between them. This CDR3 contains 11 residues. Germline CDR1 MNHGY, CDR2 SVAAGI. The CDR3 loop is CASSDLGTQYF. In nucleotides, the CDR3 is TGTGCCAGCAGTGACCTGGGTACGCAGTATTTT.

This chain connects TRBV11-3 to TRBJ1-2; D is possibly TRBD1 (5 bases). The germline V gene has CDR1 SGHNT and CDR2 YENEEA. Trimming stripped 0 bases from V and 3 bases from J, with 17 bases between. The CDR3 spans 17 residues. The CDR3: CASSLEAGVYGDYGYTF. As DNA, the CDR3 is TGTGCCAGCAGCTTAGAAGCGGGGGTCTATGGTGACTATGGCTACACCTTC.

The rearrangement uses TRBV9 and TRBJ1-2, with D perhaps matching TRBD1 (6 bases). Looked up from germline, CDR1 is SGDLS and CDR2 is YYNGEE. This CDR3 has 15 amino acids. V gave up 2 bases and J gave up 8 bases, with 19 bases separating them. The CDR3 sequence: CASSVTGGVSGGYTF. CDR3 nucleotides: TGTGCCAGCAGCGTGACAGGAGGGGTGTCTGGCGGCTACACCTTC.

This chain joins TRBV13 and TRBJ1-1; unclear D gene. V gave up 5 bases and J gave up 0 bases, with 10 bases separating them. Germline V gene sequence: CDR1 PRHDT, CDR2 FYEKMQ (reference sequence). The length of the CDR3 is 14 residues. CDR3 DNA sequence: TGTGCCAGCAGCCAGACAAGGCTGAACACTGAAGCTTTCTTT. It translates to CASSQTRLNTEAFF.

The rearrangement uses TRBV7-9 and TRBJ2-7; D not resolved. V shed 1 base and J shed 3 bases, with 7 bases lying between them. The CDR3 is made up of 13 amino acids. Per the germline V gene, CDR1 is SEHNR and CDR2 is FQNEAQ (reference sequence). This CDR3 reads CASSLDPHYEQYF. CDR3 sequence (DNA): TGTGCCAGCAGCTTAGATCCACACTACGAGCAGTACTTC.

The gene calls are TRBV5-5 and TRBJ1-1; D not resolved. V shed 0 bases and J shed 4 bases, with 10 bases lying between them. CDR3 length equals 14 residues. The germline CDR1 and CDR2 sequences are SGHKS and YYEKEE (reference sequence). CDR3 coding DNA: TGTGCCAGCAGCTTGGAGGGCCTGATCACTGAAGCTTTCTTT. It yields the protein CASSLEGLITEAFF.